This TCR beta chain comes out of a study of T-cell memory formation after mild COVID-19. Each CDR3 protein is one row after TCRdb ran MiXCR on the 5' RACE reads. The sample has 120,000 to 150,000 distinct CDR3 sequences, roughly 21% seen once. V was clipped by 3 bases and J by 8 bases; unmatched bases: 4. The V gene's germline CDR1 is KGHSH and CDR2 LQKENI. CDR3 length: 12 residues. The receptor comes from an adult woman who had mild COVID-19 (a few samples of this study predate the infection). Cell type and time point are not known. The sample taken for sequencing was PBMCs or a T cell subset sorted from them (not recorded which). This rearrangement joins TRBV18 to TRBJ2-7; the match to TRBD1 covers 7 bases. CDR3 protein: CASSPSTGKQYF. DNA of the CDR3: TGTGCCAGCTCACCCTCGACAGGGAAGCAGTACTTC.